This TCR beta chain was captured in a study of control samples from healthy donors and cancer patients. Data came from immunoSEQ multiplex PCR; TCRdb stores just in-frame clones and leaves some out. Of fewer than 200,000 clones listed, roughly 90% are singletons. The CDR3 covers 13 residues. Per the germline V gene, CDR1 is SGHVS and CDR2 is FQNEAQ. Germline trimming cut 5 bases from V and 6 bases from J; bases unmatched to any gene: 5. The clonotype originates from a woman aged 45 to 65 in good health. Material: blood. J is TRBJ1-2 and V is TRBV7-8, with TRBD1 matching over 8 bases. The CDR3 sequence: CASSLQTGDGYTF. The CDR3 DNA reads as TGTGCCAGCAGCCTTCAGACAGGGGATGGCTACACCTTC.